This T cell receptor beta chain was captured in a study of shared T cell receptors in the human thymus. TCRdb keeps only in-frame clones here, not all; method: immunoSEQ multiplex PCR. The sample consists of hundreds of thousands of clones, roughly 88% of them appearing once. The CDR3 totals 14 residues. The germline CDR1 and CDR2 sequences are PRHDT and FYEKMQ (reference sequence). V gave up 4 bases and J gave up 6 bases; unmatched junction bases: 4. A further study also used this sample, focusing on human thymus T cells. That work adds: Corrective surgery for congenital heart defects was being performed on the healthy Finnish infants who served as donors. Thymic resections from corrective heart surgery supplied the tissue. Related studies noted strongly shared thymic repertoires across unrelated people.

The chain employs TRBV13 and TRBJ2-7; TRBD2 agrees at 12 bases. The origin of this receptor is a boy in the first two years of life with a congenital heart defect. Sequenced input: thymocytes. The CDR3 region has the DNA TGTGCCAGCAGCTCTAGCGGGAGGGCGGTCGAGCAGTACTTC. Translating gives CASSSSGRAVEQYF.